This TCR beta chain was sequenced in a study of T cells in Graves' hyperthyroidism and ophthalmopathy. Cells are PBMCs isolated from 10 ml of fresh blood. This clonotype has a handful of counts. Deletions cut 5 bases from V and 7 bases from J, with 15 bases between. This CDR3 has 14 amino acids. Germline CDR1 reads SEHNR; CDR2 reads FQNEAQ (reference sequence). Using RNA transcripts as the source, TCR beta CDR3 regions were amplified. Researchers ran a first-round RT-PCR on the TCR CDR3 using the HTBI primer set. TCRdb reprocessed the multiplex PCR reads via MiXCR and lists one record per CDR3 protein. Of approximately 420,000 distinct CDR3 sequences in the sample, 15% were seen once.

V is TRBV7-9 and J is TRBJ2-1; no definite D call. Sequencing used blood. This TCR derives from a young woman with Graves' hyperthyroidism. The CDR3 DNA is TGTGCCAGCAGCCAACACCTAGAGTCAAATGAGCAGTTCTTC. It translates to CASSQHLESNEQFF. Full variable domain (outside the CDR3, taken from reference TRBV7-9 and TRBJ2-1): DTGVSQNPRHKITKRGQNVTFRCDPISEHNRLYWYRQTLGQGPEFLTYFQNEAQLEKSRLLSDRFSAERPKGSFSTLEIQRTEQGDSAMYLCASSQHLESNEQFFGPGTRLTVL.